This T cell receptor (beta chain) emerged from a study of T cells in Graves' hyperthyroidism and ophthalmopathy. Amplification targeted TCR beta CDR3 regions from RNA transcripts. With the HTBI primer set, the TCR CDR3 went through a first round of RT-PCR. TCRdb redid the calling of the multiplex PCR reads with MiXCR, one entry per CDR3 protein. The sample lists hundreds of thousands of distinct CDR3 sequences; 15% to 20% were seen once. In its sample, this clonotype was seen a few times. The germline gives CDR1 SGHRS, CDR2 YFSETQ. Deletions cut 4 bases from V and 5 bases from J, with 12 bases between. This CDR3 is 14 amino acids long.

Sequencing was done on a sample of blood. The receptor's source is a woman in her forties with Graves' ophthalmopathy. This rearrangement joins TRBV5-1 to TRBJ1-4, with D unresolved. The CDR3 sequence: CASSPFQENEKLFF. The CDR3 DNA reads TGCGCCAGCAGCCCCTTTCAAGAAAATGAAAAACTGTTTTTT.